The present TCR beta chain was sequenced within a study of regulatory T cells in long-lasting Graves disease. Across the study: Antithyroid drugs had been taken by newly diagnosed Graves' patients for under 3 months.

This clonotype was detected ten times or more. CDR3-region Arm-PCR and iRepertoire HTBI primers produced the TCR beta libraries. One entry per CDR3 protein, called by TCRdb with MiXCR from the multiplex PCR reads. In the table there are about 560,000 distinct CDR3 sequences, about 16% of which are singletons. Sample time point: newly diagnosed GD, antithyroid drugs for less than 3 months. TCR sequences were obtained from RNA taken from PBMCs. Germline assignment: CDR1 SNHLY and CDR2 FYNNEI. The CDR3 is made up of 14 amino acids. Trimming took 4 bases from V and 4 from J; bases not matched to a gene: 3. These data are also associated with another study on T cells in Graves' hyperthyroidism and ophthalmopathy. That work contributes: Absence of ophthalmopathy progression within 18 months defined stable Graves' hyperthyroidism. Uncontrolled infection, other autoimmune disease, pregnancy and lactation each barred patients from inclusion. Median prediction lead before ophthalmopathy onset was 6.5 months with the model.

The chain has TRBV2 and TRBJ1-2, with 10 nucleotides matching TRBD1. The source was peripheral blood mononuclear cells (PBMCs), collected at new diagnosis, from a patient treated with antithyroid drugs. The origin of this receptor is a man aged 18 to 29 with Graves disease. As DNA, the CDR3 is TGTGCCAGCAGTGGACAGGGGGCCACCTATGGCTACACCTTC. It codes for CASSGQGATYGYTF.